The present entry profiles one T cell receptor (beta chain) with its context. What it binds is not known. These data originate in a study of cytomegalovirus exposure and HLA in healthy donors. Regarding the study as a whole: Rarity marked most TCR sequences, yet some public TCRs occurred in many donors.

The CDR3 is 17 amino acids. CDR1 KGHSH and CDR2 LQKENI come from the germline V gene. V was cut by 0 bases and J by 4 bases, with 18 bases left in between. The table came from immunoSEQ multiplex PCR; TCRdb's copy has only in-frame clones and leaves some out. The data contain some 100,000 clones, 80% to 90% of them singletons. The clonotype originates from a man between 18 and 35 years old in good health and CMV-seropositive. Material: PBMCs. J is TRBJ1-2 and V is TRBV18; D remains ambiguous. The CDR3 here is CASSPPAGAEVSYGYTF. The DNA of the CDR3 is TGTGCCAGCTCACCACCGGCGGGTGCAGAAGTCAGCTATGGCTACACCTTC.